This entry concerns a single T cell receptor beta chain. The antigen remains unidentified. Produced via immunoSEQ multiplex PCR; TCRdb's table is partial and in-frame only. This table has about 280,000 clones, around 89% appearing once. This sample was included in a study of cytomegalovirus exposure and HLA in healthy donors. Findings and limits, study-wide: Subsequent analysis found a tendency for first-cohort TCR clusters to co-occur within the 90 to 150 validation repertoires. Researchers reported that a few CMV-associated chains were confirmed in vitro as CMV antigen-specific. With high specificity and sensitivity, the classifier reportedly diagnosed cytomegalovirus status. Despite most TCR sequences being rare, some public TCRs occurred in many donors.

This TCR was sampled from a woman aged 18-30 years in good health and CMV-seronegative. The sequenced sample was PBMCs.

CDR3 amino acids: CASSLRSFRDTQYF. CDR3 coding DNA: TGTGCCAGCAGCCTCCGATCCTTTCGGGATACGCAGTATTTT. The chain uses TRBV9 and TRBJ2-3; no clear D. The CDR3 sequence is 14 residues long. The V gene lost 4 bases and the J gene lost 6 bases, with 15 bases spanning the gap. Germline V lookup: CDR1 SGDLS, CDR2 YYNGEE.